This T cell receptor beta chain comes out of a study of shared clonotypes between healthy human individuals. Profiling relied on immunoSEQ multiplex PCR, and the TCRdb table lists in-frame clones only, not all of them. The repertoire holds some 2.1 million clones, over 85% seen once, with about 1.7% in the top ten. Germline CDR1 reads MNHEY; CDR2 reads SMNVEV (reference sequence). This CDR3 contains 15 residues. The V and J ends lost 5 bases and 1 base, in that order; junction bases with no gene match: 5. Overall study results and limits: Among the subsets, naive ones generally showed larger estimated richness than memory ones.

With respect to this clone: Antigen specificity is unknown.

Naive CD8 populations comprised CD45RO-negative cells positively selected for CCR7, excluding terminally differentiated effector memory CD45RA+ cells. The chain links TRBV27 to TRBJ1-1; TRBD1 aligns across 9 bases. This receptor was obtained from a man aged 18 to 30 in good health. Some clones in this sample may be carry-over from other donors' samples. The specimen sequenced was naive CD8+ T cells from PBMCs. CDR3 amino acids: CASSTGTGTNTEAFF. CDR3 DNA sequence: TGTGCCAGCAGTACCGGGACAGGGACGAACACTGAAGCTTTCTTT.